The T cell receptor (beta chain) under discussion was sequenced for a study of patients and donors after allogeneic stem cell transplantation. In TCRdb, the RT-PCR reads were re-called with MiXCR into one record per CDR3 protein. This table holds 410,000 or so distinct CDR3 sequences, roughly 16% found once. The CDR3 has 16 residues. Between the trimmed V and J ends, which lost 7 bases and 2 bases, there was a span of 19 bases. Germline V gives CDR1 SGHTA, CDR2 FQGNSA. The TCR originated in a human donor who was either an allogeneic HSCT recipient or a stem cell or donor lymphocyte infusion donor (not recorded which). It is not recorded whose cells these are; they may come from a transplant donor. The chain employs TRBV7-2 and TRBJ2-3; D is unresolved. The specimen sequenced was blood, either unsorted or a sorted T cell fraction (not recorded which). The CDR3 sequence is CASTLPGQLYTDTQYF. The CDR3 bases are TGTGCCAGCACTCTCCCTGGCCAGCTTTACACAGATACGCAGTATTTT.